These 15 T cell receptor beta chains were all obtained from the same sample, sequenced in a study of cytomegalovirus exposure and HLA in healthy donors. Measured with immunoSEQ multiplex PCR; TCRdb has only the in-frame clones, and not every one. Of 180,000 or so clones in the sample, approximately 80% were seen once. What was sequenced was PBMCs. These receptor sequences come from a woman in her twenties or thirties in good health and CMV-seropositive.

The rearrangement joins TRBV27 to TRBJ1-5, with a weak D call TRBD1 (6 bases). CDR1 and CDR2 (germline): MNHEY, SMNVEV (reference sequence). This CDR3 is 15 amino acids long. V dropped 6 bases and J dropped 0 bases, with 12 bases sitting between them. In nucleotides, the CDR3 is TGTGCCAGCAGCAGGACAGTTAATAGCAATCAGCCCCAGCATTTT. Translated: CASSRTVNSNQPQHF.

This chain connects TRBV11-3 to TRBJ2-3; 8 bases are shared with TRBD2. The length of the CDR3 is 17 residues. Germline V lookup: CDR1 SGHNT, CDR2 YENEEA. With 1 base clipped from V and 0 bases from J, the junction kept 6 bases outside the gene matches. CDR3 sequence: CASSLVGASGSTDTQYF. DNA for the CDR3: TGTGCCAGCAGCTTAGTTGGGGCTAGCGGGAGCACAGATACGCAGTATTTT.

The table lists this clone with a count of one. The gene calls are TRBV27 and TRBJ2-7; TRBD2 matches at 11 bases. V shed 5 bases, J shed 6 bases, and the junction held 12 bases outside the gene matches. The CDR3 consists of 16 residues. Germline V gene sequence: CDR1 MNHEY, CDR2 SMNVEV (reference sequence). CDR3 bases: TGTGCCAGCAGTCCCGTATTAGCGGGAGGGCCAAGCGAGCAGTACTTC. Amino acid sequence: CASSPVLAGGPSEQYF.

V gene TRBV13 combines with J gene TRBJ2-7; 11 bases line up with TRBD2. J was trimmed by 4 bases and V by 3 bases; bases with no gene match: 8. The length of the CDR3 is 16 residues. CDR1 and CDR2 from the germline V gene are PRHDT and FYEKMQ (reference sequence). The CDR3 loop reads CASSLVQGLAVYEQYF. CDR3 in DNA: TGTGCCAGCAGCTTGGTTCAGGGACTAGCGGTGTACGAGCAGTACTTC.

The chain combines TRBV27 with TRBJ2-6; D uncertain. Germline V CDR1 and CDR2: MNHEY, SMNVEV (reference sequence). V lost 4 bases, J lost 0 bases, and 7 bases lay in between. The CDR3 spans 15 residues. The CDR3 sequence: CASSSQASGANVLTF. The CDR3 DNA follows: TGTGCCAGCAGTTCTCAGGCCTCTGGGGCCAACGTCCTGACTTTC. Together with reference TRBV27 and TRBJ2-6, the CDR3 gives the full variable domain: EAQVTQNPRYLITVTGKKLTVTCSQNMNHEYMSWYRQDPGLGLRQIYYSMNVEVTDKGDVPEGYKVSRKEKRNFPLILESPSPNQTSLYFCASSSQASGANVLTFGAGSRLTVL.

Ten or more counts support this clone. V and J are TRBV30 and TRBJ1-2, with D unresolved. The CDR3 loop spans 14 amino acids. Germline CDR1 is GTSNPN and CDR2 is SVGIG (reference sequence). V lost 4 bases and J 4 bases, leaving 16 bases between the germline ends. CDR3 coding DNA: TGTGCCTGGAAGCCCAACGAGACTCCCTATGGCTACACCTTC. It yields the protein CAWKPNETPYGYTF.

V gene TRBV10-1 combines with J gene TRBJ2-2, with 11 bases lining up with TRBD2. The trim removed 6 bases at V and 6 bases at J, leaving 3 bases unmatched. Germline CDR1 is WNHNN and CDR2 is SYGVQD (reference sequence). The CDR3 spans 14 residues. CDR3 coding DNA: TGCGCCAGCAGGGAACTAGCGGGAGCCGGGGAGCTGTTTTTT. Translation gives CASRELAGAGELFF.

The chain employs TRBV30 and TRBJ2-1, with 10 bases identical to TRBD2. V lost 0 bases to trimming and J lost 8 bases; unmatched junction nucleotides: 13. CDR1 is GTSNPN and CDR2 is SVGIG in the germline V gene (reference sequence). The CDR3 covers 17 residues. The CDR3 DNA sequence: TGTGCCTGGAGTGTATTTACTAGCGGGAACATGGAAGATGAGCAGTTCTTC. Protein: CAWSVFTSGNMEDEQFF. The full variable domain, in which reference TRBV30 and TRBJ2-1 provide the parts outside the CDR3, is SQTIHQWPATLVQPVGSPLSLECTVEGTSNPNLYWYRQAAGRGLQLLFYSVGIGQISSEVPQNLSASRPQDRQFILSSKKLLLSDSGFYLCAWSVFTSGNMEDEQFFGPGTRLTVL.

This clone has only one observation. The rearrangement links TRBV6-5 to TRBJ1-1; D uncertain. The CDR3 contains 11 residues. Trimming pared 10 bases from V and 4 bases from J, leaving 10 bases between. Germline loops: CDR1 MNHEY, CDR2 SVGAGI. The CDR3 DNA sequence: TGTGCCACCTTGCTACTCACTGAAGCTTTCTTT. It encodes CATLLLTEAFF.

V usage is TRBV20-1 and J usage is TRBJ1-2; a possible D gene is TRBD1 (5 bases). This CDR3 is built from 11 residues. CDR1 is DFQATT and CDR2 is SNEGSKA in the germline V gene (reference sequence). V was clipped by 4 bases and J by 2 bases, with 5 bases between them. The CDR3 loop is CSANRNYGYTF. DNA of the CDR3: TGCAGTGCTAACAGGAACTATGGCTACACCTTC.

This clone appeared once. This rearrangement joins TRBV5-6 to TRBJ2-1; 8 positions match TRBD1. This CDR3 contains 14 residues. Germline V gives CDR1 SGHDT, CDR2 YYEEEE. After removal of 5 bases from V and 1 base from J, the junction contained 2 bases not matched to a gene. The CDR3 sequence is CASSRQGSYNEQFF. CDR3 coding DNA: TGTGCCAGCAGTCGACAGGGGTCCTACAATGAGCAGTTCTTC.

This chain connects TRBV4-1 to TRBJ2-7; 8 positions match TRBD1. The CDR3 is 15 amino acids. In germline, CDR1 is MGHRA, CDR2 YSYEKL. Trimming removed 5 bases from V and 1 base from J; junction bases left unmatched: 7. CDR3 in DNA: TGCGCCAGCAGCAAGGACAGGGAGTTATCCTACGAGCAGTACTTC. Translation gives CASSKDRELSYEQYF.

The V gene is TRBV9, the J gene TRBJ1-3; TRBD1 matches at 8 bases. Germline assignment: CDR1 SGDLS and CDR2 YYNGEE. The CDR3 sequence is 17 residues long. With V trimmed by 2 bases and J by 2 bases, 9 bases remained unmatched. The CDR3 region has the DNA TGTGCCAGCAGCGTCGGACAGGGTGCGAGCACTGGAAACACCATATATTTT. Translated: CASSVGQGASTGNTIYF.

Only a few counts were recorded for this clone. The chain recombines TRBV9 with TRBJ2-5; 13 positions match TRBD2. The CDR3 consists of 16 residues. V gave up 4 bases and J gave up 4 bases; unmatched junction bases: 7. In germline, CDR1 is SGDLS, CDR2 YYNGEE. Here the CDR3 reads CASSPMTSGRPETQYF. For the CDR3, the DNA is TGTGCCAGCAGCCCCATGACTAGCGGGAGGCCAGAGACCCAGTACTTC.

V and J are TRBV29-1 and TRBJ1-1, with no clear D. CDR3 length: 13 residues. With 6 bases removed from V and 4 bases from J, the gap between germline ends came to 15 bases. Germline V gives CDR1 SQVTM, CDR2 ANQGSEA. Written as DNA, the CDR3 is TGCAGCGTGCGCCCTGGGCAACTCACTGAAGCTTTCTTT. This translates into CSVRPGQLTEAFF. Combining the CDR3 with reference TRBV29-1 and TRBJ1-1 gives the whole variable domain SAVISQKPSRDICQRGTSLTIQCQVDSQVTMMFWYRQQPGQSLTLIATANQGSEATYESGFVIDKFPISRPNLTFSTLTVSNMSPEDSSIYLCSVRPGQLTEAFFGQGTRLTVV.